This T cell receptor beta chain was sequenced in a study of CXCR3-negative and CXCR3-positive naive CD8 T cells. By phenotype, naive CD8+ T cells were CD45RO-CCR7+CD27+CD95-. Per the germline V gene, CDR1 is SGHNT and CDR2 is YYREEE (reference sequence). The CDR3 has 14 residues. Points on this clonotype: Its antigen is currently unknown.

Notes on the study in general: Greater hydrophobicity was found in TRB CDR3s of CXCR3-positive naive cells than of CXCR3-negative naive cells.

Researchers prepared the TRB cDNA libraries using 5' RACE with UMI labels. One entry per CDR3 protein, without DNA, is what TCRdb gives after re-calling the 5' RACE reads. This sample's table has around 140,000 distinct CDR3 sequences. V is TRBV5-4 and J is TRBJ2-1; TCRdb proposes TRBD1, but this gene call is untestable without DNA. The sequence derives from a human donor in good health. Some clones in this sample may be carry-over from other donors' samples. The source material was naive CXCR3- CD8+ T cells from blood. Noted subset: CD45RO-CCR7+CD27+CD95- naive CD8+ T cells lacking CXCR3 (TNR3-). CDR3 protein: CASRDGTGVNEQFF.